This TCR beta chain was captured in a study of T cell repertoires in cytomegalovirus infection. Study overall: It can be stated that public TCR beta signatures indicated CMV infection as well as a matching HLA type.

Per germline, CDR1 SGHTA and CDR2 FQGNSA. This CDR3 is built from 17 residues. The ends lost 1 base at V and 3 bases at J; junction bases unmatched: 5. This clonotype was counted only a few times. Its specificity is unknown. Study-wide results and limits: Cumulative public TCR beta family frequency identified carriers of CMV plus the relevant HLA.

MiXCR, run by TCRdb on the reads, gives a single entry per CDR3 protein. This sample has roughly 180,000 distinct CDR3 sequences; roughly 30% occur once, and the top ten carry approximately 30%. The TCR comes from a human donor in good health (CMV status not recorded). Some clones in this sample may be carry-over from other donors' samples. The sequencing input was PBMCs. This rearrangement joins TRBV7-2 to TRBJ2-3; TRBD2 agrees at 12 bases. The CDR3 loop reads CASSLVASGGGTDTQYF. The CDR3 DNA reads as TGTGCCAGCAGCTTAGTGGCTAGCGGGGGGGGTACAGATACGCAGTATTTT.